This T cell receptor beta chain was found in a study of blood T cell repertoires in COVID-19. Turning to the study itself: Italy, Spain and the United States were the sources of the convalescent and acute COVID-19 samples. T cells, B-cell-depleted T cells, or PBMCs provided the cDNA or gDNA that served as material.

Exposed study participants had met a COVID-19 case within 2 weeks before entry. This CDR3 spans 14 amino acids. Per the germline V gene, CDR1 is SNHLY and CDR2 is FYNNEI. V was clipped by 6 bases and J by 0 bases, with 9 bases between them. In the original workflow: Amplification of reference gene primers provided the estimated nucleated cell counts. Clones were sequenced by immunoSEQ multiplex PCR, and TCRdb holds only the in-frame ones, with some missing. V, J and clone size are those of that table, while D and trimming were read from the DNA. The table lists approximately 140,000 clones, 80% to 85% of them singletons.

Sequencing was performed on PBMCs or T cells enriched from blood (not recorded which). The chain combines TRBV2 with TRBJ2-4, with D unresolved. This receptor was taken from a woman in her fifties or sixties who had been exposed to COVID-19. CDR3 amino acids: CASRPAGAKNIQYF. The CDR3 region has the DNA TGTGCCAGCAGGCCTGCCGGAGCCAAAAACATTCAGTACTTC.